The subject of this entry is one TCR beta chain. Its binding antigen is unknown. No quality values exist for individual bases; no much larger clone is one base distant. Reads for this sample came from an Illumina HiSeq 2500. Quantitative 5'-RACE with molecular barcodes was the method used to prepare the TCR beta libraries. The paper's data handling went like this. A new computational method based on a probabilistic model of VDJ rearrangement was used to identify disease-linked TCR variants. Clones were called with MiXCR by TCRdb after fastp trimmed the public reads at Q25, and only in-frame beta chains were retained. Rows are unified per CDR3 protein, each entry keeping the most common DNA and genes. These V and J calls rely on TCRdb rather than the paper's analysis. A total of about 300,000 distinct CDR3 sequences appear in this sample, less than 25% of them only once. The ten largest clones capture roughly 3.6% of the sample.

The germline V gene encodes CDR1 WNHNN and CDR2 SYGVQD (reference sequence). There are 16 amino acids in the CDR3, from cysteine to phenylalanine inclusive. Only the CDR3 portion is preserved as DNA: 48 bases, with reading frame beginning at the first base. Between the V and J ends, shortened by 3 bases and 7 bases respectively, the junction contains 20 bases. The data are from a study of CD8 T cells in ankylosing spondylitis (dated by TCRdb to the late 2010s). For the study in its entirety: The study set out to find disease-linked TCR variants by profiling T cell receptor beta repertoires in ankylosing spondylitis patients and healthy donors. In total, the full study cohort was made up of over a hundred healthy donors and 25 to 30 ankylosing spondylitis patients. Peripheral blood samples were taken, and synovial fluid was additionally collected from ankylosing spondylitis patients.

Results and caveats for the whole study, not just this receptor: Some motif variants had previously been reported in the synovial fluid and blood of reactive arthritis patients, which suggests shared mechanisms of disease initiation. In peripheral blood, the disease-linked clones were found at relatively low frequencies and had a CD8+ phenotype. Blood from ankylosing spondylitis patients appeared to be characterized by a TCR beta motif made up of eight highly homologous amino acid variants. According to the report, matched synovial fluid samples from ankylosing spondylitis patients were significantly enriched for the disease-linked clones.

This receptor was identified in a female donor with ankylosing spondylitis or in good health (not recorded which). Sequencing was done on a sample of blood, either unsorted or a sorted T cell fraction (not recorded which). This chain joins TRBV10-1 to TRBJ2-3, and possibly TRBD2, on 5 matching bases. The CDR3 sequence is CASSDTSGSSRNTQYF. The DNA reads TGCGCCAGCAGTGACACGAGCGGATCAAGTAGGAATACGCAGTATTTT.